This TCR beta chain was captured in a study of T cells in Graves' hyperthyroidism and ophthalmopathy. Across the whole study: Prior to any treatment, at the point of initial diagnosis, peripheral blood was collected.

RNA transcripts provided the source from which TCR beta CDR3 regions were amplified. TCR CDR3 underwent first-round RT-PCR with the HTBI primer set. TCRdb independently ran MiXCR on the multiplex PCR reads; one entry per CDR3 protein. The sample includes a few hundred thousand distinct CDR3 sequences, approximately 15% seen only once; the top ten take approximately 5.8%. Sequencing was done on a sample of blood. The sequence derives from a young woman with Graves' hyperthyroidism.

The CDR3 DNA sequence: TGTGCCAGCAGCTTAGTTTCAGATAACTATGGCTACACCTTC. It codes for CASSLVSDNYGYTF. The chain couples TRBV7-2 to TRBJ1-2, with D unclear. V lost 1 base and J 1 base, leaving 7 bases between the germline ends. CDR1 and CDR2 (germline): SGHTA, FQGNSA. The CDR3 has 14 residues.